This T cell receptor (beta chain) was captured in a study of blood T cell repertoires in COVID-19. Background on the study: Specimens from acute and convalescent COVID-19 originated in the United States, Italy and Spain. T cells, B-cell-depleted T cells, or PBMCs provided the cDNA or gDNA that served as material.

Germline V gene lookup returns CDR1 SGHDT and CDR2 YYEEEE. The CDR3 is 15 amino acids. The germline V and J ends were trimmed by 0 bases and 5 bases, with 14 bases remaining between them. Method: immunoSEQ multiplex PCR; TCRdb's copy keeps in-frame clones and lacks some. This table holds some 68,000 clones, over 75% found once. The sample consisted of peripheral blood. This sequence originates from a human donor in a cohort sampled during active COVID-19. The chain couples TRBV5-6 to TRBJ1-2; D is perhaps TRBD1 (6 bases). CDR3 sequence (DNA): TGTGCCAGCAGCTTGGACGCCAGGGGATCTTATGGCTACACCTTC. The encoded protein is CASSLDARGSYGYTF. The entire variable domain, with the rest obtained from reference TRBV5-6 and TRBJ1-2, is as follows: DAGVTQSPTHLIKTRGQQVTLRCSPKSGHDTVSWYQQALGQGPQFIFQYYEEEERQRGNFPDRFSGHQFPNYSSELNVNALLLGDSALYLCASSLDARGSYGYTFGSGTRLTVV.